The rows below give T cell receptor beta chains drawn from one sample of a study of blood T cell repertoires in COVID-19. The assay was immunoSEQ multiplex PCR, and TCRdb's table has in-frame clones only and misses some. The sample gives fewer than 450,000 clones, less than 95% of which show up once; roughly 0.66% is in the top ten. The specimen was PBMCs or T cells enriched from blood (not recorded which). Receptor source: a man aged 18 to 30 who had recovered from COVID-19. The CDR3 runs from the conserved cysteine through the conserved F or W. The D gene is left open where the match is weak. Clone size is not always given. Where it is, it says once, few, many or a class for expanded clones.

TRBJ2-7,TRBV27,.,TRBD1,15,CASSRDRTGSYEQYF,TGTGCCAGCAGTAGGGACAGGACGGGATCCTACGAGCAGTACTTC
TRBJ2-7,TRBV2,once,TRBD2,14,CASSPLAGGREQYF,TGTGCCAGCAGTCCTCTAGCGGGAGGTCGCGAGCAGTACTTC
TRBJ1-4,TRBV7-9,.,TRBD1,16,CASSLVRQGMGEKLFF,TGTGCCAGCAGCTTAGTGAGACAGGGAATGGGTGAAAAACTGTTTTTT
TRBJ1-6,TRBV3-1/TRBV3-2,.,.,13,CASSHGPTAPLHF,TGTGCCAGCAGCCACGGTCCGACTGCTCCCCTCCACTTT
TRBJ1-2,TRBV4-1,.,TRBD1,13,CASSQGQGYGYTF,TGCGCCAGCAGCCAAGGACAGGGCTATGGCTACACCTTC
TRBJ2-7,TRBV28,.,.,15,CASSSPGLQPYEQYF,TGTGCCAGCAGTTCGCCGGGACTTCAGCCTTACGAGCAGTACTTC
TRBJ2-3,TRBV5-1,.,.,14,CASSFYRDTDTQYF,TGCGCCAGCAGCTTTTACAGAGACACAGATACGCAGTATTTT
TRBJ2-7,TRBV5-5,.,.,14,CASSPGNSAYEQYF,TGTGCCAGCAGCCCAGGCAATAGCGCCTACGAGCAGTACTTC
TRBJ2-1,TRBV19,.,.,18,CASSPSAFPSSSYNEQFF,TGTGCCAGTAGTCCGAGTGCTTTTCCCTCGAGCTCCTACAATGAGCAGTTCTTC
TRBJ1-1,TRBV2,few,.,15,CASSDPGFSKTEAFF,TGTGCCAGCAGTGACCCAGGATTTTCGAAAACTGAAGCTTTCTTT
TRBJ1-1,TRBV6-5,.,TRBD1,15,CASTRDRGRVTEAFF,TGTGCCAGCACCCGGGACAGGGGGCGCGTCACTGAAGCTTTCTTT
TRBJ2-7,TRBV7-9,few,TRBD1,14,CASSHRDRSYEQYF,TGTGCCAGCAGCCACCGGGACAGGAGCTACGAGCAGTACTTC
TRBJ1-1,TRBV27,.,.,14,CATQLKGFYTEAFF,TGTGCCACCCAACTTAAGGGGTTCTATACTGAAGCTTTCTTT
TRBJ1-1,TRBV12-5,once,.,15,CASGLPIGMNTEAFF,TGTGCTAGTGGTTTGCCGATCGGGATGAACACTGAAGCTTTCTTT
TRBJ2-5,TRBV18,.,TRBD2,14,CASSPLGLEETQYF,TGTGCCAGCTCACCACTGGGACTAGAGGAGACCCAGTACTTC
TRBJ2-1,TRBV7-9,.,.,14,CASSSPKRNNEQFF,TGTGCCAGCAGCTCCCCTAAGCGTAACAATGAGCAGTTCTTC
TRBJ2-7,TRBV11-2,.,.,14,CASSLHRTAYEQYF,TGTGCCAGCAGCTTACACAGGACCGCCTACGAGCAGTACTTC
TRBJ1-1,TRBV19,.,.,16,CASSVPGRFKNTEAFF,TGTGCCAGTAGTGTGCCGGGTCGTTTCAAGAACACTGAAGCTTTCTTT
TRBJ1-2,TRBV5-6,.,TRBD1,16,CASSYGPGQGSYGYTF,TGTGCCAGCAGCTACGGACCGGGACAGGGGTCCTATGGCTACACCTTC
TRBJ2-1,TRBV30,once,.,13,CAWSLDSYNEQFF,TGTGCCTGGAGTCTAGATTCCTACAATGAGCAGTTCTTC
TRBJ2-7,TRBV27,.,.,13,CASSPRRGTEQYF,TGTGCCAGCAGTCCACGCAGGGGAACCGAGCAGTACTTC
TRBJ1-4,TRBV2,.,.,13,CASSGNLNEKLFF,TGTGCCAGCAGCGGGAACCTCAATGAAAAACTGTTTTTT
TRBJ1-2,TRBV2,.,TRBD1,13,CASRFETGDFYTF,TGTGCCAGTCGGTTTGAGACAGGGGACTTTTACACCTTC
TRBJ1-6,TRBV9,.,TRBD1,15,CASSVGTGYNSPLHF,TGTGCCAGCAGCGTAGGGACAGGGTATAATTCACCCCTCCACTTT
TRBJ1-4,TRBV7-9,once,.,13,CASSLALTTKLFF,TGTGCCAGCAGCTTAGCATTAACTACGAAACTGTTTTTT
TRBJ1-5,TRBV19,.,TRBD1,15,CASSAGQSMRQPQHF,TGTGCCAGTAGTGCGGGACAGTCGATGCGGCAGCCCCAGCATTTT
TRBJ2-7,TRBV24-1,.,TRBD2,15,CATSDGRESSYEQYF,TGTGCCACCAGTGATGGGCGGGAGAGCTCCTACGAGCAGTACTTC
TRBJ1-2,TRBV6-5,.,TRBD1,14,CASTRTGTGNGYTF,TGTGCCAGCACCAGAACGGGGACAGGGAATGGCTACACCTTC
TRBJ2-7,TRBV7-3,.,.,13,CASSLTPAGEQYF,TGTGCCAGCAGCTTAACCCCCGCGGGAGAGCAGTACTTC
TRBJ2-1,TRBV28,.,TRBD2,15,CASSLGGEDNNEQFF,TGTGCCAGCAGTTTAGGGGGGGAGGACAACAATGAGCAGTTCTTC
TRBJ1-1,TRBV5-1,.,.,14,CASSLQGSGTEAFF,TGCGCCAGCAGCTTACAGGGCTCGGGGACTGAAGCTTTCTTT